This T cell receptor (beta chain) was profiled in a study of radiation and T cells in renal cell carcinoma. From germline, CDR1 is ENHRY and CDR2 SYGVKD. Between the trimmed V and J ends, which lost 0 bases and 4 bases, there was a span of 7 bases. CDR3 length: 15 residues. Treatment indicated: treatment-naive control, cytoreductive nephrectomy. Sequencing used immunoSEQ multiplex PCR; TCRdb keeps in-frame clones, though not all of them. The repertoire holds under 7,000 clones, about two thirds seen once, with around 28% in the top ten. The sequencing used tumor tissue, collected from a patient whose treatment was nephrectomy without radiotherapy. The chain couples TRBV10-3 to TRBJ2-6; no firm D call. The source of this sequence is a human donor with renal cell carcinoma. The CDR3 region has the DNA TGTGCCATCAGTGAGTCTGGATCCGGGGCCAACGTCCTGACTTTC. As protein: CAISESGSGANVLTF.